These T cell receptor beta chains were read from a single sample in a study of Ad26.COV2.S vaccination and SARS-CoV-2 variants. Method: immunoSEQ multiplex PCR; TCRdb's copy keeps in-frame clones and lacks some. The sample yields roughly 350,000 clones, around 87% seen once. The material was peripheral blood, obtained in a trial of Ad26.COV2.S vaccine versus placebo. The receptors were sampled from a person between 18 and 60 years old who received the Ad26.COV2.S COVID-19 vaccine or a placebo. CDR3s include the opening cysteine and the closing phenylalanine or tryptophan. The order of the fields is clone size, V gene, J gene, D gene, CDR3 protein, CDR3 DNA. A D gene is named only where the DNA matches it firmly. Size tells how often a clone was seen (once, few, many) or the class of an expanded clone, and some rows leave it out.

clone_size: .
v_call: TRBV7-2
j_call: TRBJ2-5
d_call: .
cdr3_aa: CASSPQVHHRETQYF
cdr3_nt: TGTGCCAGCAGCCCACAGGTCCACCACCGGGAGACCCAGTACTTC

clone_size: .
v_call: TRBV25-1
j_call: TRBJ2-5
d_call: .
cdr3_aa: CASSDLGGGGETQYF
cdr3_nt: TGTGCCAGCAGTGACTTGGGGGGTGGAGGAGAGACCCAGTACTTC

clone_size: few
v_call: TRBV2
j_call: TRBJ1-5
d_call: TRBD1
cdr3_aa: CASSDRVGNQPQHF
cdr3_nt: TGTGCCAGCAGCGACAGGGTTGGGAATCAGCCCCAGCATTTT

clone_size: .
v_call: TRBV19
j_call: TRBJ1-1
d_call: .
cdr3_aa: CASSIPEAFF
cdr3_nt: TGTGCCAGTAGTATCCCTGAAGCTTTCTTT

clone_size: .
v_call: TRBV6-5
j_call: TRBJ2-5
d_call: .
cdr3_aa: CASSYSNRGRETQYF
cdr3_nt: TGTGCCAGCAGTTACTCGAATCGGGGTAGGGAGACCCAGTACTTC

clone_size: .
v_call: TRBV27
j_call: TRBJ2-1
d_call: .
cdr3_aa: CASSPNFNEQFF
cdr3_nt: TGTGCCAGCAGTCCCAATTTTAATGAGCAGTTCTTC

clone_size: .
v_call: TRBV7-9
j_call: TRBJ2-1
d_call: .
cdr3_aa: CASSPLRLNEQFF
cdr3_nt: TGTGCCAGCAGCCCTCTTAGGCTCAATGAGCAGTTCTTC

clone_size: .
v_call: TRBV7-3
j_call: TRBJ2-3
d_call: .
cdr3_aa: CASSLTITDTQYF
cdr3_nt: TGTGCCAGCAGCTTAACTATCACAGATACGCAGTATTTT

clone_size: .
v_call: TRBV11-3
j_call: TRBJ2-3
d_call: TRBD1
cdr3_aa: CASSPDRGGDTDTQYF
cdr3_nt: TGTGCCAGCAGCCCCGACAGGGGTGGGGACACAGATACGCAGTATTTT

clone_size: few
v_call: TRBV6-1
j_call: TRBJ1-6
d_call: .
cdr3_aa: CASSEIGNSPLHF
cdr3_nt: TGTGCCAGCAGTGAAATTGGTAATTCACCCCTCCACTTT

clone_size: .
v_call: TRBV25-1
j_call: TRBJ1-2
d_call: TRBD1
cdr3_aa: CASSDPRTGNGYTF
cdr3_nt: TGTGCCAGCAGTGACCCCAGGACAGGAAATGGCTACACCTTC

clone_size: .
v_call: TRBV11-2
j_call: TRBJ1-1
d_call: TRBD1
cdr3_aa: CASSSLWQGASTEAFF
cdr3_nt: TGTGCCAGCAGCTCCCTATGGCAGGGGGCAAGCACTGAAGCTTTCTTT

clone_size: .
v_call: TRBV5-1
j_call: TRBJ1-1
d_call: .
cdr3_aa: CASSWGSKNTEAFF
cdr3_nt: TGCGCCAGCAGCTGGGGATCCAAGAACACTGAAGCTTTCTTT

clone_size: .
v_call: TRBV7-8
j_call: TRBJ2-1
d_call: .
cdr3_aa: CASSLMGGRGDNEQFF
cdr3_nt: TGTGCCAGCAGCTTAATGGGGGGCAGGGGCGACAATGAGCAGTTCTTC